A selection of T cell receptor beta chains follows, all from one sample in a study of OX40 agonist ivuxolimab in advanced cancers. Assay: immunoSEQ multiplex PCR; the TCRdb copy retains only in-frame clones and omits some. The table includes about 100,000 clones, approximately 84% detected once. The material sequenced was CD4+ or CD8+ T cells sorted from blood, taken in a trial of the OX40 agonist ivuxolimab. The receptors come from an adult with an advanced solid tumor such as melanoma, head and neck, liver or kidney cancer. Both conserved end residues are part of each CDR3. The order of the fields is J gene, V gene, D gene, clone size, CDR3 protein, CDR3 DNA. A D gene is named only where the DNA matches it firmly. Some rows have no size entry. The others give once, few or many, or a class for an expanded clone.

j_call: TRBJ2-7
v_call: TRBV10-3
d_call: TRBD2
clone_size: .
cdr3_aa: CAISMRGLASSYEQYF
cdr3_nt: TGTGCCATCAGTATGAGGGGACTAGCGAGTTCCTACGAGCAGTACTTC

j_call: TRBJ2-5
v_call: TRBV19
d_call: .
clone_size: once
cdr3_aa: CASSIRPGGTVQETQYF
cdr3_nt: TGTGCCAGTAGTATTCGTCCCGGCGGGACTGTCCAAGAGACCCAGTACTTC

j_call: TRBJ1-1
v_call: TRBV7-2
d_call: .
clone_size: once
cdr3_aa: CASSLGLDIGRVNTEAFF
cdr3_nt: TGTGCCAGCAGCTTGGGGTTGGACATCGGCAGGGTGAACACTGAAGCTTTCTTT

j_call: TRBJ2-5
v_call: TRBV6-5
d_call: .
clone_size: .
cdr3_aa: CASSYSIGRSQETQYF
cdr3_nt: TGTGCCAGCAGTTACTCGATAGGCAGAAGCCAAGAGACCCAGTACTTC

j_call: TRBJ2-1
v_call: TRBV14
d_call: .
clone_size: .
cdr3_aa: CASSQDRGKRRSHNEQFF
cdr3_nt: TGTGCCAGCAGCCAAGATAGGGGAAAGCGACGGAGCCACAATGAGCAGTTCTTC

j_call: TRBJ1-1
v_call: TRBV12-5
d_call: .
clone_size: .
cdr3_aa: CASGLPTRRAEGRAEAFF
cdr3_nt: TGTGCTAGTGGTTTGCCAACAAGAAGGGCTGAGGGTCGTGCTGAAGCTTTCTTT

j_call: TRBJ1-2
v_call: TRBV6-6
d_call: .
clone_size: few
cdr3_aa: CASSYSGSNYGYTF
cdr3_nt: TGTGCCAGCAGTTACTCGGGCAGTAACTATGGCTACACCTTC

j_call: TRBJ2-2
v_call: TRBV7-2
d_call: .
clone_size: .
cdr3_aa: CASSLLAGKPTGELFF
cdr3_nt: TGTGCCAGCAGCTTACTAGCAGGAAAGCCCACCGGGGAGCTGTTTTTT

j_call: TRBJ2-7
v_call: TRBV9
d_call: TRBD2
clone_size: .
cdr3_aa: CASSVGGAGGHEQYF
cdr3_nt: TGTGCCAGCAGCGTAGGCGGGGCGGGAGGACACGAGCAGTACTTC

j_call: TRBJ2-5
v_call: TRBV6-5
d_call: .
clone_size: .
cdr3_aa: CASRGGSRETQYF
cdr3_nt: TGTGCCAGCAGGGGAGGTAGCAGGGAGACCCAGTACTTC

j_call: TRBJ1-4
v_call: TRBV30
d_call: .
clone_size: .
cdr3_aa: CAWSVRLATNEKLFF
cdr3_nt: TGTGCCTGGAGTGTAAGACTTGCAACTAATGAAAAACTGTTTTTT

j_call: TRBJ2-4
v_call: TRBV6-6
d_call: TRBD2
clone_size: few
cdr3_aa: CASSASGRIAKNIQYF
cdr3_nt: TGTGCCAGCAGCGCCAGCGGGAGGATAGCCAAAAACATTCAGTACTTC

j_call: TRBJ1-3
v_call: TRBV29-1
d_call: .
clone_size: .
cdr3_aa: CSVPCRGGNTIYF
cdr3_nt: TGCAGCGTTCCCTGCAGGGGAGGAAACACCATATATTTT